This TCR beta chain was sequenced during a study of blood T cell repertoires in COVID-19. Clones were sequenced by immunoSEQ multiplex PCR, and TCRdb holds only the in-frame ones, with some missing. The sample consists of a few hundred thousand clones, around 87% of them appearing once. This clone was seen a few times. With 0 bases removed from V and 6 bases from J, the gap between germline ends came to 9 bases. In germline, CDR1 is SGHAT, CDR2 FQNNGV. This CDR3 region has 15 residues. This chain joins TRBV11-2 and TRBJ1-6; perhaps TRBD1 as D (5 bases). The receptor comes from a man aged 25-45 years who had recovered from COVID-19. What was sequenced was PBMCs or T cells enriched from blood (not recorded which). CDR3 DNA: TGTGCCAGCAGCTTAGAAACAGGCGCTAATTCACCCCTCCACTTT. This codes for CASSLETGANSPLHF.